This T cell receptor (beta chain) was retrieved from a study of CD8 T cells in ankylosing spondylitis. The V and J ends lost 6 bases and 2 bases respectively, with 7 bases between them. In germline, CDR1 is MNHEY, CDR2 SVGAGI. The CDR3 loop spans 12 amino acids. TCRdb used MiXCR to reprocess the 5' RACE reads, holding one entry per CDR3 protein. Here the sample spans just over 300,000 distinct CDR3 sequences, around 21% being singletons. The study, taken as a whole, reports: Peripheral blood held disease-linked clones only at relatively low frequency, and these were CD8+.

This clonotype was seen only a few times. Antigen specificity is unknown. The sample taken for sequencing was blood, either unsorted or a sorted T cell fraction (not recorded which). This chain uses TRBV6-5 with TRBJ1-1; D unresolved. The receptor comes from a female donor with ankylosing spondylitis or in good health (not recorded which). CDR3 residues: CASRRENTEAFF. DNA for the CDR3: TGTGCCAGCAGGAGGGAAAACACTGAAGCTTTCTTT.